Detailed here is one TCR beta chain. This entry belongs to a study of shared T cell receptors in the human thymus. This table comes from immunoSEQ multiplex PCR, and its TCRdb copy is limited to in-frame clones, with some not included. The sample carries 700,000 or so clones, 75% to 90% recorded once. Germline V gene sequence: CDR1 MNHEY, CDR2 SMNVEV (reference sequence). Trimming pared 6 bases from V and 1 base from J, leaving 6 bases between. CDR3 length equals 13 residues. Separately, the same data were catalogued under a study of human thymus T cells. In that study: The sample donors, healthy Finnish infants, were having corrective surgery for congenital heart defects. Resections were taken during corrective heart surgery, and the thymus tissue came from these. Biased V and J segment usage appeared in thymus and peripheral blood. Related reports documented highly overlapping thymic repertoires among unrelated individuals.

The receptor comes from a girl less than two years old with a congenital heart defect. V usage is TRBV27 and J usage is TRBJ2-2; D gene uncertain. The sequenced material came from thymocytes. The CDR3 here is CASRSENTGELFF. CDR3 nucleotides: TGTGCCAGCAGATCAGAGAACACCGGGGAGCTGTTTTTT.